This T cell receptor beta chain was sequenced in a study of glioma-infiltrating T cells. In regard to this clonotype: Its antigen is undetermined. With the library built for alpha chains, this beta chain is off target and its frequency is not meaningful.

Study findings and constraints: CDR3 overlap between tissue and blood was very small.

Germline CDR1 LNHNV, CDR2 YYDKDF (reference sequence). The CDR3 covers 14 residues. Between the trimmed V and J ends, which lost 3 bases and 3 bases, there was a span of 12 bases. Using RNA template, CDR3s of TCR alpha and beta were amplified with iRepertoire arm-PCR. MiXCR, run by TCRdb on the multiplex PCR reads, gives a single entry per CDR3 protein. The table includes about 3,500 distinct CDR3 sequences, about 90% detected once. V is TRBV15 and J is TRBJ2-7; tentatively, D is TRBD1 (5 bases). The sequenced sample consisted of glioma tissue, nonneoplastic brain tissue, or PBMCs (not recorded which). This TCR came from a human donor with low-grade glioma or glioblastoma, undergoing nonglioma brain surgery, or in good health (not recorded which). The CDR3 sequence is CATSRITGRYEQYF. The CDR3 bases are TGTGCCACCAGCAGGATTACAGGTCGCTACGAGCAGTACTTC. The complete variable domain, with remaining parts taken from reference TRBV15 and TRBJ2-7, reads DAMVIQNPRYQVTQFGKPVTLSCSQTLNHNVMYWYQQKSSQAPKLLFHYYDKDFNNEADTPDNFQSRRPNTSFCFLDIRSPGLGDTAMYLCATSRITGRYEQYFGPGTRLTVT.